Listed here is a single T cell receptor beta chain. This sample is drawn from a study of identical twins. Germline V gene lookup returns CDR1 MGHDK and CDR2 SYGVNS. This CDR3 has 13 amino acids. V dropped 4 bases and J dropped 6 bases, with 12 bases sitting between them. One entry per CDR3 protein results from TCRdb running MiXCR on the 5' RACE reads. The sample contains about 470,000 distinct CDR3 sequences, about 24% of which appear only once. These data are also associated with another study on T cells expressing NK-cell markers. From that report: Within the sequenced cohort of eight donors, seven exhibited HCMV seropositivity and one was seronegative.

The receptor was derived from a woman under 30 in good health. Sequencing used CD4+ T cells sorted from blood. V is TRBV25-1 and J is TRBJ1-1; D may be TRBD1 (5 bases). CDR3 loop: CASSGRQIAEAFF. CDR3 DNA: TGTGCCAGCAGTGGTCGACAGATCGCTGAAGCTTTCTTT.